Below, 8 T cell receptor beta chains from the same sample are listed, as sequenced in a study of blood T cell repertoires in COVID-19. Using immunoSEQ multiplex PCR, the repertoire was profiled, and TCRdb retains in-frame clones only, with some absent. Found here are approximately 200,000 clones, around nine tenths of them singletons; the top ten hold 2.5% to 3.5%. The sample consisted of peripheral blood. The receptors here all came from a woman between 55 and 75 years old with acute or convalescent COVID-19.

This chain joins TRBV6-4 and TRBJ2-5, with a weak D call TRBD2 (5 bases). Germline V gene lookup returns CDR1 MRHNA and CDR2 SNTAGT. The CDR3 runs to 15 residues. Trimming pared 2 bases from V and 2 bases from J, leaving 12 bases between. Here the CDR3 reads CASSDPRRQQETQYF. Here the CDR3 DNA reads TGTGCCAGCAGTGACCCTAGGAGGCAGCAAGAGACCCAGTACTTC.

This chain joins TRBV29-1 and TRBJ2-5, with a tentative D call TRBD2 (6 bases). Per the germline V gene, CDR1 is SQVTM and CDR2 is ANQGSEA. The CDR3 is 15 amino acids. Trimming took off 7 bases at V and 5 bases at J, with 23 bases between the two ends. The CDR3: CSAARGLAGGETQYF. The CDR3 nucleotides are TGCAGCGCCGCGAGGGGTTTGGCTGGGGGGGAGACCCAGTACTTC.

The chain joins TRBV30 to TRBJ2-2; TRBD1 matches 10 bases. Germline V gene data show CDR1 as GTSNPN and CDR2 as SVGIG (reference sequence). The V and J ends lost 7 bases and 6 bases, in that order; junction bases with no gene match: 11. CDR3 length: 15 amino acids. CDR3 sequence (DNA): TGTGCCTCCTCCGCCCGACAGGGGGCGCCCGGGGAGCTGTTTTTT. Protein: CASSARQGAPGELFF.

The genes are TRBV19 and TRBJ1-4, with a weak D call TRBD1 (5 bases). Per germline, CDR1 LNHDA and CDR2 SQIVND (reference sequence). This CDR3 spans 14 amino acids. V lost 2 bases and J lost 5, with 9 bases in between. In DNA, the CDR3 is TGTGCCAGTAGTATAAGACAGATGAATGAAAAACTGTTTTTT. It yields the protein CASSIRQMNEKLFF.

The rearrangement links TRBV11-2 to TRBJ2-1, with 10 bases lining up with TRBD2. Germline CDR1 SGHAT, CDR2 FQNNGV. V lost 2 bases, J lost 6 bases, and 4 bases stayed unmatched. This CDR3 is built from 15 residues. The CDR3 sequence: CASSLTSGKSNEQFF. The CDR3 DNA follows: TGTGCCAGCAGCTTAACTAGCGGGAAGAGCAATGAGCAGTTCTTC.

Here the CDR3 DNA reads TGTGCCAGCAGCTTGCCCCACAGGGTCAATCAGCCCCAGCATTTT. It specifies CASSLPHRVNQPQHF. The rearrangement links TRBV28 to TRBJ1-5, with D possibly being TRBD1 (6 bases). The CDR3 totals 15 residues. Germline V gives CDR1 MDHEN, CDR2 SYDVKM. The V end lost 6 bases, the J end lost 3 bases, and 15 bases lay between the germline ends.

This sequence joins TRBV29-1 and TRBJ1-3; 12 bases agree with TRBD1. Germline trimming cut 5 bases from V and 2 bases from J; bases unmatched to any gene: 10. Germline-derived CDR1 and CDR2 are SQVTM and ANQGSEA. This CDR3 spans 17 amino acids. Written as DNA, the CDR3 is TGCAGCGTTACAACCGGGACAGGGGGCGCGACTGGAAACACCATATATTTT. Translated: CSVTTGTGGATGNTIYF.

This rearrangement joins TRBV6-2 or TRBV6-3 to TRBJ2-7; D is perhaps TRBD2 (6 bases). The germline gives CDR1 MNHEY, CDR2 SVGEGT. V was clipped by 6 bases and J by 3 bases, with 18 bases between them. The length of the CDR3 is 15 residues. CDR3 in amino acids: CASSRLAGTLYEQYF. CDR3 nucleotide sequence: TGTGCCAGCAGCCGCTTAGCCGGGACTCTCTACGAGCAGTACTTC.